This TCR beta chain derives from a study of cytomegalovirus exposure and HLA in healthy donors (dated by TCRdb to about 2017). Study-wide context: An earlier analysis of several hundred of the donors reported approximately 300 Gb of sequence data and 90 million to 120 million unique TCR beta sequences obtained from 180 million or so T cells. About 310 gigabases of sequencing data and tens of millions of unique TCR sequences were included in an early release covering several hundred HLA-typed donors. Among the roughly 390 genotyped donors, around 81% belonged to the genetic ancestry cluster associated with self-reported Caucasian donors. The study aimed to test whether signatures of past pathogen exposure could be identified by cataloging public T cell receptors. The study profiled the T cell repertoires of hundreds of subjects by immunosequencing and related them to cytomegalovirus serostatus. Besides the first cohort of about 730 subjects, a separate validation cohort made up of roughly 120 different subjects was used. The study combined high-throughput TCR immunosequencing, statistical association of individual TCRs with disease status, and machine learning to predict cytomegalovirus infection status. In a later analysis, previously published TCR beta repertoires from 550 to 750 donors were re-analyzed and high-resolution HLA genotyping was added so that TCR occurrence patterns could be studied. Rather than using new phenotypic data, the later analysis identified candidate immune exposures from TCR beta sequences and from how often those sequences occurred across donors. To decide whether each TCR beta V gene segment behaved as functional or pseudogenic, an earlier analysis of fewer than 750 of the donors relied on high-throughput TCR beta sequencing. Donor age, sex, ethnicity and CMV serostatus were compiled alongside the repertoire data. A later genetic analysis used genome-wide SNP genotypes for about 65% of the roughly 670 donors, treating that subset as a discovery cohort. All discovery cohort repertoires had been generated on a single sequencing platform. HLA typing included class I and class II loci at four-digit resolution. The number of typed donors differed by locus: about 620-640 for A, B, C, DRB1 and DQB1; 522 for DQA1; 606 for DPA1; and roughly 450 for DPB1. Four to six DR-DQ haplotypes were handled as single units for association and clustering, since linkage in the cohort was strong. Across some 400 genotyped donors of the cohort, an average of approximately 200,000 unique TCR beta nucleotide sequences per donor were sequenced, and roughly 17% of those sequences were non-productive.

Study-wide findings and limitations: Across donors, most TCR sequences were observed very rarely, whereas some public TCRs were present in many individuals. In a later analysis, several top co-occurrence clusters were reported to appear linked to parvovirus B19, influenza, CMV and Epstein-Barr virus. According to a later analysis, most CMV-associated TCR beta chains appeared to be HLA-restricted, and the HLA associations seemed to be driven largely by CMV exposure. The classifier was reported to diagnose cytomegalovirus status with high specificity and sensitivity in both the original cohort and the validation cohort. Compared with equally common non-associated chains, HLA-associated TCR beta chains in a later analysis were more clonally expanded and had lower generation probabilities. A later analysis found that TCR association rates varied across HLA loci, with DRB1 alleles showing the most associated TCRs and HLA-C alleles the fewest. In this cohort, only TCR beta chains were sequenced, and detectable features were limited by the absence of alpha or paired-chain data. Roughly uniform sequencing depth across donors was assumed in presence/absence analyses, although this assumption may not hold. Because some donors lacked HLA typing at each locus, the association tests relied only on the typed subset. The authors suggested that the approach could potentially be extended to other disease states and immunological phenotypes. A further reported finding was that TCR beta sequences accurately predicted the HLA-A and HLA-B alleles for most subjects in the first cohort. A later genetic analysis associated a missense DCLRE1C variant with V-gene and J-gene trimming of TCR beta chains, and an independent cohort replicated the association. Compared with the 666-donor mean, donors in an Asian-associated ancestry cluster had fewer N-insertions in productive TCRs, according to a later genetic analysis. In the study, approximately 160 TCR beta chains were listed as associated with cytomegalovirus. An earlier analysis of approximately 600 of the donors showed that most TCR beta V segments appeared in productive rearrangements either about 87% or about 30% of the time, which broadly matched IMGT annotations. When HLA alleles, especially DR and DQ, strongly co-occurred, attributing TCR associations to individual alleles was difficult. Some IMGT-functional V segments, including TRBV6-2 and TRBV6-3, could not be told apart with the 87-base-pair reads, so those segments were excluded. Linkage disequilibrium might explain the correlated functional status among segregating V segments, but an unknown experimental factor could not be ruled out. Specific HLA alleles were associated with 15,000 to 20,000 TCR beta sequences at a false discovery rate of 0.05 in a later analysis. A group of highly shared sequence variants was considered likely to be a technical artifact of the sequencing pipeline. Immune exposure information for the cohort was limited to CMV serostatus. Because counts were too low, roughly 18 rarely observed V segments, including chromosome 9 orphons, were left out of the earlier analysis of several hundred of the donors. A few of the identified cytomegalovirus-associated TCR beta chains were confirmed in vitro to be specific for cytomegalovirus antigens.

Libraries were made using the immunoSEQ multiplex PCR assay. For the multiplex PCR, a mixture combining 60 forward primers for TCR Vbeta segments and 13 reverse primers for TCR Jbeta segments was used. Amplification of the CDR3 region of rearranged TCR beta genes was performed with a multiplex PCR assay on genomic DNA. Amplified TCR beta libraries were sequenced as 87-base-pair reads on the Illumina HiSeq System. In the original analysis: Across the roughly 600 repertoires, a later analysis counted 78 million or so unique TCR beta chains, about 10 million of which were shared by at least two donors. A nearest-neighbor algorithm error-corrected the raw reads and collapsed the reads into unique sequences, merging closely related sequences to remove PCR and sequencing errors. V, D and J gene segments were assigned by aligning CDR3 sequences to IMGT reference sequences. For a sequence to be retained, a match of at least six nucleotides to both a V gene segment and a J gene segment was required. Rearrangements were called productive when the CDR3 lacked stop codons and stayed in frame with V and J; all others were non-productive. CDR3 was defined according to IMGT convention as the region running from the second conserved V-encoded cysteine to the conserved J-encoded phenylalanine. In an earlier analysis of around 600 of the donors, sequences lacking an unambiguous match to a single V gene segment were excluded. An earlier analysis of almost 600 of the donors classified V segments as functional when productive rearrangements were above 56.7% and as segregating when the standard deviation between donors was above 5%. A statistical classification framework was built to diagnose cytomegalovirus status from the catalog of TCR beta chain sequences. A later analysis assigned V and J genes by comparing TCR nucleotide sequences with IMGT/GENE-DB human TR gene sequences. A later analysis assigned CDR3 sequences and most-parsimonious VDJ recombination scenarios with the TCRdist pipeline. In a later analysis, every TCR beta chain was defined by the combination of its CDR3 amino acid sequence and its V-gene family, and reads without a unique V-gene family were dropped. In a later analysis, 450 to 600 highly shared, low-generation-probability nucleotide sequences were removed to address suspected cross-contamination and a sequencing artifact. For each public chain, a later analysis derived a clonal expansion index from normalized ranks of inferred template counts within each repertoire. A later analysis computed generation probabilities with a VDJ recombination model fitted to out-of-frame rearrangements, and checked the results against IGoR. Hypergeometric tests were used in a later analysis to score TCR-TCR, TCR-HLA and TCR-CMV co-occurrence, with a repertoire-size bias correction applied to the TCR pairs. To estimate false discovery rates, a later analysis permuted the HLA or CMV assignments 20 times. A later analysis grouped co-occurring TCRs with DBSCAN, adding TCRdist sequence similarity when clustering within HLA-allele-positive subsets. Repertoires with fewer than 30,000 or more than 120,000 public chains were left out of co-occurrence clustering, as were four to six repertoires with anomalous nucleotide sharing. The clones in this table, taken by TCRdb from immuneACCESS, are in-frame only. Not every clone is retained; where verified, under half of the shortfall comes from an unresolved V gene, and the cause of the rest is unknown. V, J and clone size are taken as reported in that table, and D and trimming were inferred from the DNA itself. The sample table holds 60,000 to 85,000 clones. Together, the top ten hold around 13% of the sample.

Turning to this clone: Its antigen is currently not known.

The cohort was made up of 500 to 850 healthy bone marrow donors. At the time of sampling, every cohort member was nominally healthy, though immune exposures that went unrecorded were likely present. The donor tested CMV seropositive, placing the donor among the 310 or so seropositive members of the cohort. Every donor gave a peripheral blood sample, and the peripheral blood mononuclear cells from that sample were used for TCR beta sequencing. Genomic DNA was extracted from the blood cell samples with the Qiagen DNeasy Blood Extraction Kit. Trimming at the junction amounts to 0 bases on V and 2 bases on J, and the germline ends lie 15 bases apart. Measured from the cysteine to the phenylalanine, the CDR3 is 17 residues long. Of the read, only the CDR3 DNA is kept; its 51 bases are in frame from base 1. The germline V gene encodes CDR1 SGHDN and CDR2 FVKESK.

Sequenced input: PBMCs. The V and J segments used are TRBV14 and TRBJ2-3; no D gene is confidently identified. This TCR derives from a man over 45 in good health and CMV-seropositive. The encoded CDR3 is CASSQDIKAVFTDTQYF. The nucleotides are TGTGCCAGCAGCCAAGATATAAAGGCGGTATTCACAGATACGCAGTATTTT.